The 29 T cell receptor beta chains below all came from one sample that was sequenced in a study of T cell repertoires in cytomegalovirus infection (dated by TCRdb to about 2019). The listed sequencing device is Illumina HiSeq 1500. Through fastp at Q25 and MiXCR, TCRdb rebuilt clones from the public reads, retaining in-frame beta chains. Every entry covers one CDR3 protein and lists the most common genes and DNA from its rows. The sample records 200,000 to 250,000 distinct CDR3 sequences, roughly an eighth of which are singletons. 1.6% of the sample is taken by the ten largest. The sample comprised PBMCs. The receptors shown here come from a human donor in good health (CMV status not recorded). Some clones in this sample may be carry-over from other donors' samples.

V usage is TRBV4-3 and J usage is TRBJ2-2, with D possibly called TRBD1 or TRBD2 (6 bases each). V was shortened by 2 bases and J by 4 bases, with 11 bases between the two germline ends. Looked up from germline, CDR1 is LGHNA and CDR2 is YSLEER. The CDR3 extends over 15 amino acids. CDR3 in amino acids: CASSQLGGITGELFF. As DNA, the CDR3 is TGCGCCAGCAGCCAACTAGGGGGGATCACCGGGGAGCTGTTTTTT.

This clonotype came up many times. The chain links TRBV7-3 to TRBJ1-4; possibly TRBD1 for D (5 bases). The CDR3 consists of 13 residues. V lost 6 bases, J lost 4 bases, and 9 bases lay in between. Germline CDR1 is SGHTA and CDR2 is FQGTGA. CDR3 DNA: TGTGCCAGCAGTCAGGGCCTTAATGAAAAACTGTTTTTT. Translating gives CASSQGLNEKLFF.

This clonotype has at least ten counts. V and J are TRBV12-3 or TRBV12-4 and TRBJ2-7, with D perhaps matching TRBD2 (6 bases). This CDR3 spans 14 amino acids. V was clipped by 3 bases and J by 6 bases, with 15 bases between them. CDR3 sequence (DNA): TGTGCCAGCAGTTTGGGGGGAAGGTCTGGCGAGCAGTACTTC. Translation gives CASSLGGRSGEQYF.

This rearrangement joins TRBV20-1 to TRBJ1-1; tentative D call: TRBD1 (5 bases). The V end lost 5 bases, the J end lost 4 bases, and 20 bases lay between the germline ends. Germline V gives CDR1 DFQATT, CDR2 SNEGSKA (reference sequence). The CDR3 consists of 15 residues. The CDR3 protein is CSAQGRREEVTEAFF. The DNA of the CDR3 is TGCAGTGCTCAGGGTCGACGAGAGGAGGTCACTGAAGCTTTCTTT.

This clonotype came up many times. The chain recombines TRBV7-8 with TRBJ2-3; D possibly corresponds to TRBD1 (5 bases). V was shortened by 2 bases and J by 0 bases, with 12 bases between the two germline ends. Germline CDR1 is SGHVS and CDR2 is FQNEAQ. The CDR3 loop spans 16 amino acids. CDR3 in amino acids: CASSLRQNPSTDTQYF. The CDR3 nucleotides read TGTGCCAGCAGCTTAAGACAGAACCCTAGCACAGATACGCAGTATTTT.

A word on this clonotype: Its ends do not fully match the called genes, so a read error is possible. This chain uses TRBV6-8 with TRBJ1-5; TRBD1 is a possible D gene (5 bases). The CDR3 has 13 residues. Germline V lookup: CDR1 MNHGY, CDR2 SAAAGT. The CDR3 is CASRQSQGLVTVF. The CDR3 DNA is TGTGCCAGCAGGCAATCTCAGGGATTAGTGACTGTTTTT.

The table lists this clonotype with many counts. The chain has TRBV7-3 and TRBJ2-1; 11 positions match TRBD2. The CDR3 totals 15 residues. Looked up from germline, CDR1 is SGHTA and CDR2 is FQGTGA. The V and J ends lost 2 bases and 8 bases, in that order; junction bases with no gene match: 5. This CDR3 is CASSLGSGRDHEQFF. For the CDR3, the DNA is TGTGCCAGCAGCTTAGGTAGCGGGAGGGATCATGAGCAGTTCTTC.

The V and J genes are TRBV18 and TRBJ1-1; no definite D call. V was pared by 3 bases and J by 2 bases, with 13 bases between. Germline CDR1 is KGHSH and CDR2 is LQKENI. The CDR3 sequence is 15 residues long. The CDR3 loop reads CASSPPRGTNTEAFF. CDR3 sequence (DNA): TGTGCCAGCTCACCCCCGCGTGGTACTAACACTGAAGCTTTCTTT.

This clonotype was recorded many times. The chain joins TRBV7-2 to TRBJ2-3; D might be TRBD1 (6 bases). CDR1 and CDR2 (germline): SGHTA, FQGNSA. The V end was cut by 5 bases, the J end by 6 bases, with 12 bases between. The CDR3 is 13 residues long. This CDR3 reads CASSPQRGDTQYF. The CDR3 DNA sequence: TGTGCCAGCAGCCCCCAGAGGGGGGATACGCAGTATTTT.

This clonotype appeared many times. The chain couples TRBV12-3 or TRBV12-4 to TRBJ1-3; TRBD1 matches at 9 bases. V gave up 7 bases and J gave up 10 bases; unmatched junction bases: 14. The CDR3 has 15 residues. The CDR3 here is CASTPGTGKRMTIYF. CDR3 nucleotides: TGTGCCAGCACTCCCGGGACAGGGAAAAGGATGACCATATATTTT.

The CDR3 DNA reads TGCAGCGTTGGTCAGGGGTCAGGGCAGCCCCAGCATTTT. It translates to CSVGQGSGQPQHF. This chain links TRBV29-1 with TRBJ1-5; D possibly corresponds to TRBD1 (6 bases). The CDR3 has 13 residues. The germline V gene has CDR1 SQVTM and CDR2 ANQGSEA. Trimming removed 4 bases at V and 7 bases at J, with 14 bases between.

The genes are TRBV29-1 and TRBJ2-3, with a weak D call TRBD2 (7 bases). This CDR3 has 14 residues. The V end was cut by 7 bases, the J end by 4 bases, with 18 bases between. Per the germline V gene, CDR1 is SQVTM and CDR2 is ANQGSEA. The CDR3 DNA reads TGCAGCGCTACTACGGGGGGCCGGGCAGATACGCAGTATTTT. The encoded protein is CSATTGGRADTQYF.

At least ten counts were recorded for this clonotype. The chain links TRBV7-8 to TRBJ2-7; possibly TRBD1 or TRBD2 for D (6 bases each). CDR1 SGHVS and CDR2 FQNEAQ come from the germline V gene. V shed 5 bases and J shed 7 bases, with 21 bases lying between them. The CDR3 runs 15 residues. DNA for the CDR3: TGTGCCAGCAGCCTAAACAGTGGGGGGCTACGAGAGCAGTACTTC. It yields the protein CASSLNSGGLREQYF.

This clonotype was seen repeatedly, ten times or more. The chain carries TRBV12-3 or TRBV12-4 and TRBJ1-1, with a possible D match to TRBD1 (6 bases). The length of the CDR3 is 13 residues. Trimming took 6 bases from V and 3 from J, leaving 11 bases between them. The CDR3 DNA is TGTGCCAGCAGCTCCAACAGGGACACTGAAGCTTTCTTT. As protein: CASSSNRDTEAFF.

The rearrangement joins TRBV5-1 to TRBJ2-1, with 7 bases aligning to TRBD2. The CDR3 has 13 amino acids. The ends lost 1 base at V and 16 bases at J; junction bases unmatched: 11. CDR1 and CDR2 from the germline V gene are SGHRS and YFSETQ. As DNA, the CDR3 is TGCGCCAGCAGCTTGATAGTCGGGGAGGGCCTTTTCTTC. Translated, it gives CASSLIVGEGLFF.

In its sample, this clonotype was seen many times. The V and J genes are TRBV29-1 and TRBJ1-2; TRBD1 agrees at 12 bases. This CDR3 region has 15 residues. With 1 base clipped from V and 9 bases from J, the junction kept 9 bases outside the gene matches. Germline V CDR1 and CDR2: SQVTM, ANQGSEA. This chain's CDR3 is CSVEAQGQGAGRYTF. The CDR3 DNA follows: TGCAGCGTTGAAGCCCAGGGACAGGGGGCTGGGCGCTACACCTTC. The full variable domain, completed using reference TRBV29-1 and TRBJ1-2, is SAVISQKPSRDICQRGTSLTIQCQVDSQVTMMFWYRQQPGQSLTLIATANQGSEATYESGFVIDKFPISRPNLTFSTLTVSNMSPEDSSIYLCSVEAQGQGAGRYTFGSGTRLTVV.

This clonotype was detected many times. The rearrangement links TRBV20-1 to TRBJ2-1; a weak D match, TRBD2 (6 bases). There are 15 residues in the CDR3. Per the germline V gene, CDR1 is DFQATT and CDR2 is SNEGSKA (reference sequence). The V gene lost 2 bases and the J gene lost 0 bases, with 11 bases spanning the gap. CDR3 nucleotide sequence: TGCAGTGCTAGAACGGCGGGGATCTCCTACAATGAGCAGTTCTTC. It encodes CSARTAGISYNEQFF.

The rearrangement joins TRBV23-1 to TRBJ2-1; 8 bases align to TRBD1. TRBV23-1 is given ORF status, its function remaining uncertain. Trimming cost V 6 bases and J 6 bases; bases outside gene matches: 4. The CDR3 contains 13 residues. The CDR3 bases are TGCGCCAGCAGCCCCGGGACAGGCAATGAGCAGTTCTTC. Residues: CASSPGTGNEQFF.

The chain carries TRBV5-4 and TRBJ2-3; 13 positions agree with TRBD2. Germline values: CDR1 SGHNT, CDR2 YYREEE (reference sequence). V trimming: 4 bases; J trimming: 5 bases; junction bases outside the gene matches: 7. The CDR3 has 16 residues. The CDR3 coding sequence is TGTGCCAGCAGCGGGGGACTAGCGGGGTTCGTAGATACGCAGTATTTT. This encodes CASSGGLAGFVDTQYF.

This chain joins TRBV6-5 and TRBJ2-7; D is undetermined. The CDR3 is made up of 14 amino acids. The V gene lost 6 bases and the J gene lost 2 bases, with 14 bases spanning the gap. From germline, CDR1 is MNHEY and CDR2 SVGAGI. DNA for the CDR3: TGTGCCAGCAGCAATCCACAGCGACCCTACGAGCAGTACTTC. Its translation: CASSNPQRPYEQYF.

V is TRBV5-4 and J is TRBJ2-1; D uncertain. This CDR3 is 14 amino acids long. Between the trimmed V and J ends, which lost 2 bases and 7 bases, there was a span of 13 bases. CDR1 SGHNT and CDR2 YYREEE come from the germline V gene (reference sequence). CDR3 residues: CASSFTISGNEQFF. CDR3 coding DNA: TGTGCCAGCAGCTTCACAATCAGTGGTAATGAGCAGTTCTTC.

This clonotype has a count of ten or more. The chain uses TRBV10-3 and TRBJ1-3, with unresolved D. Deletions cut 7 bases from V and 4 bases from J, with 11 bases between. Germline loops: CDR1 ENHRY, CDR2 SYGVKD. The CDR3 sequence is 13 residues long. CDR3 in amino acids: CAITADQGNTIYF. CDR3 sequence (DNA): TGTGCCATCACGGCAGACCAAGGAAACACCATATATTTT.

The V gene is TRBV5-1, the J gene TRBJ2-1; D is unresolved. V was shortened by 3 bases and J by 5 bases, with 9 bases between the two germline ends. Germline-derived CDR1 and CDR2 are SGHRS and YFSETQ. CDR3 length equals 13 residues. As DNA, the CDR3 is TGCGCCAGCAGCTGGAGTGGTCACAATGAGCAGTTCTTC. It specifies CASSWSGHNEQFF.

The rearrangement joins TRBV5-5 to TRBJ2-5, with D unclear. This CDR3 has 13 residues. Germline assignment: CDR1 SGHKS and CDR2 YYEKEE (reference sequence). V lost 3 bases and J lost 1, with 7 bases in between. CDR3 sequence (DNA): TGTGCCAGCAGCTCGACACCCCAAGAGACCCAGTACTTC. Translation: CASSSTPQETQYF.

The chain joins TRBV4-3 to TRBJ2-1; no clear D gene. There are 16 residues in the CDR3. Germline CDR1 and CDR2: LGHNA and YSLEER. V was pared by 0 bases and J by 0 bases, with 9 bases between. The CDR3 is CASSQDRGRSYNEQFF. In nucleotides, the CDR3 is TGCGCCAGCAGCCAAGACCGAGGACGCTCCTACAATGAGCAGTTCTTC.

There are many counts of this clonotype. The chain employs TRBV7-3 and TRBJ1-2, with 8 bases that match TRBD1. CDR1 is SGHTA, CDR2 FQGTGA, per germline. The V and J ends lost 5 bases and 7 bases, in that order; junction bases with no gene match: 6. The CDR3 is 13 residues long. CDR3 residues: CASSETGDRGYTF. In DNA form, the CDR3 reads TGTGCCAGCAGCGAGACAGGGGACCGTGGCTACACCTTC.

In this sample, this clonotype turned up many times. The rearrangement uses TRBV4-3 and TRBJ1-2, with 8 bases aligning to TRBD1. Germline V lookup: CDR1 LGHNA, CDR2 YSLEER. Losses at the gene ends were 4 bases for V and 6 bases for J; bases not matched to a gene: 10. This CDR3 is built from 15 residues. CDR3 DNA: TGCGCCAGCAGCCGGGCCGGACAGGGCATACATGGCTACACCTTC. This encodes CASSRAGQGIHGYTF.

The chain joins TRBV9 to TRBJ2-7, with D perhaps TRBD1 (6 bases). The germline V gene encodes CDR1 SGDLS and CDR2 YYNGEE. This CDR3 spans 14 amino acids. V lost 4 bases and J 0 bases, leaving 11 bases between the germline ends. Written as DNA, the CDR3 is TGTGCCAGCAGCCGAGGGGACACCTCCTACGAGCAGTACTTC. Translation gives CASSRGDTSYEQYF.

The genes are TRBV3-1 and TRBJ1-3; D is perhaps TRBD1 (5 bases). The CDR3 totals 16 residues. V lost 0 bases and J lost 4, with 13 bases in between. Germline CDR1 and CDR2: LGHDT and YNNKEL (reference sequence). CDR3 DNA: TGTGCCAGCAGCCAAGACAGCCTGGGGCTCGGAAACACCATATATTTT. This codes for CASSQDSLGLGNTIYF.